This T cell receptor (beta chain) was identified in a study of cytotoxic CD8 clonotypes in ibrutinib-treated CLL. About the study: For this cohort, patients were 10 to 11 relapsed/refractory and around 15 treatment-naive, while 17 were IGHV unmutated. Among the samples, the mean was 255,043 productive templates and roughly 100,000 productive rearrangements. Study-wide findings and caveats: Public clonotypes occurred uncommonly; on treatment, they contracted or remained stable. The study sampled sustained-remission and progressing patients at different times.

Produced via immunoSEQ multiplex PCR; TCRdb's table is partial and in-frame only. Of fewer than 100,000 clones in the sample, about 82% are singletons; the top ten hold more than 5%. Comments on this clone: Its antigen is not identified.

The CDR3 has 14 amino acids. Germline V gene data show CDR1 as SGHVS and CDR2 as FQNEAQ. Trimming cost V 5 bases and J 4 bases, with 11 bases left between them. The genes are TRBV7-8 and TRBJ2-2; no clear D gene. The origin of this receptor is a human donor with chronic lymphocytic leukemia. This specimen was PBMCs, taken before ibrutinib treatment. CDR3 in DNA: TGTGCCAGCAGCCTCCGACAATCCACCGGGGAGCTGTTTTTT. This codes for CASSLRQSTGELFF.